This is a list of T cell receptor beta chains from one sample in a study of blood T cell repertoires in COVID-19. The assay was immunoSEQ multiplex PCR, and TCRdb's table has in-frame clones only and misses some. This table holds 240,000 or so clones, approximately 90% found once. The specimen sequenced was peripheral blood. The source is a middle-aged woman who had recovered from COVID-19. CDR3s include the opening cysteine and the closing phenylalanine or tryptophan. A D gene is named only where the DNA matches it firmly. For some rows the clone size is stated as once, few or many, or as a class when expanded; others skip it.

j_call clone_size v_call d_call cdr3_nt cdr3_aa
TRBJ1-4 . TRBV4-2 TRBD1 TGTGCCAGCAGCCGCGACAGGGTGGATGAAAAACTGTTTTTT CASSRDRVDEKLFF
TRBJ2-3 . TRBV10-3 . TGTGCCATCAGTCCACACGACAGCAATACGCAGTATTTT CAISPHDSNTQYF
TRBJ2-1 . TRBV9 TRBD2 TGTGCCAGCAGCCCAGAGGGTAGCGGGAGCTACAATGAGCAGTTCTTC CASSPEGSGSYNEQFF
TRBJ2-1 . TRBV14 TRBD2 TGTGCCAGCAACCCAAGCGGGAGGGCCGTTGAGCAGTTCTTC CASNPSGRAVEQFF
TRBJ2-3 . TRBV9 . TGTGCCAGCAGCGTAGGCGGGACGGTAGATACGCAGTATTTT CASSVGGTVDTQYF
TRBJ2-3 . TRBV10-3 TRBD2 TGTGCCATCAGTGAGCCCCAGGGACTAGCGGGGATGGCAGATACGCAGTATTTT CAISEPQGLAGMADTQYF
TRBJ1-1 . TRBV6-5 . TGTGCCAGCAGGTGGAGGGAGGGCACTGAAGCTTTCTTT CASRWREGTEAFF
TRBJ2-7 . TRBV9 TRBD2 TGTGCCAGCAGCGTATCTGGTGGGGGGGGATACGAGCAGTACTTC CASSVSGGGGYEQYF
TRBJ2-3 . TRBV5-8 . TGTGCCAGCAGCTCCGGGACTGCTAGCACAGATACGCAGTATTTT CASSSGTASTDTQYF
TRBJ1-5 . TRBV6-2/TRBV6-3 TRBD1 TGTGCCAGCAGTCACAGACAGGGGGTCCAGCCCCAGCATTTT CASSHRQGVQPQHF
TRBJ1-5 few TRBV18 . TGTGCCAGCTCACCACCCGGGCAGCCCCAGCATTTT CASSPPGQPQHF
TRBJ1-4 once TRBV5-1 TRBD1 TGCGCCAGCAGCTTGGGGACAGGGACTAATGAAAAACTGTTTTTT CASSLGTGTNEKLFF
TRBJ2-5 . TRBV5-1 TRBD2 TGCGCCAGCAGCCCCGGACTAGTAGGAGAGACCCAGTACTTC CASSPGLVGETQYF
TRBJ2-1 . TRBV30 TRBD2 TGTGCCTGGACCCGCCTAGCGGGAGTTGGCGATGAGCAGTTCTTC CAWTRLAGVGDEQFF
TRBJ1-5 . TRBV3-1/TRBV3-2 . TGTGCCAGCAGCCAAGATCTGGTCAGACAAGATCAGCCCCAGCATTTT CASSQDLVRQDQPQHF
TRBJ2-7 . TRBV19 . TGTGCCAGTAGTATTTCAGTCCGGCGGTCCGAGCAGTACTTC CASSISVRRSEQYF
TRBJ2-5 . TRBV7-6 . TGTGCCAGCAGCCTGGACTTCGCAGGAGAGACCCAGTACTTC CASSLDFAGETQYF